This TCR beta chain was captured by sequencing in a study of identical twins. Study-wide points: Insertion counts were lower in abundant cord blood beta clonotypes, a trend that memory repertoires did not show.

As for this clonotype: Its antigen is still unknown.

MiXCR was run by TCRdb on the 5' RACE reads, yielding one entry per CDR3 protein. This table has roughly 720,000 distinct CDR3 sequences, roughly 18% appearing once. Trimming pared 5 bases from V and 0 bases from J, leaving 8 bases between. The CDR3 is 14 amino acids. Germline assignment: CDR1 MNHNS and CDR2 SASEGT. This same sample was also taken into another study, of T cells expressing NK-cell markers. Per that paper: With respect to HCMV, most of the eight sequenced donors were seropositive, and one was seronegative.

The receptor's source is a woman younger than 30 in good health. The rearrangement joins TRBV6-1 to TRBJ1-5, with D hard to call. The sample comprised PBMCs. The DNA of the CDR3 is TGTGCCAGCAGTAGTCTTTATAGCAATCAGCCCCAGCATTTT. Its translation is CASSSLYSNQPQHF.